Listed here are 23 T cell receptor beta chains from one sample, sequenced in a study of T cell responses to AZD1222 COVID-19 vaccine. Produced via immunoSEQ multiplex PCR; TCRdb's table is partial and in-frame only. The data show 100,000 to 130,000 clones, with roughly 89% seen just once and over 3% held by the top ten. The starting material was peripheral blood, obtained on day 0 of MenACWY control vaccination. All receptors come from an adult in good health.

V and J are TRBV7-8 and TRBJ2-2; no clear D gene. The CDR3 length is 16 residues. Trimming pared 1 base from V and 7 bases from J, leaving 16 bases between. Germline CDR1 reads SGHVS; CDR2 reads FQNEAQ. CDR3 bases: TGTGCCAGCAGCTTAGGTAGCTGGACGGTCGGCGGGGAGCTGTTTTTT. Protein sequence: CASSLGSWTVGGELFF.

Note on this clone: Distinct nucleotide sequences in the sample also encode this CDR3. V gene TRBV6-2 or TRBV6-3 combines with J gene TRBJ2-3; D gene unclear. In germline, CDR1 is MNHEY, CDR2 SVGEGT. Between the trimmed V and J ends, which lost 3 bases and 5 bases, there was a span of 6 bases. The CDR3 length is 12 residues. CDR3 nucleotide sequence: TGTGCCAGCAGTTATTTTAGAGATACGCAGTATTTT. As protein: CASSYFRDTQYF.

The chain uses TRBV27 and TRBJ1-1, with D unclear. Trimming shortened V by 3 bases and J by 5 bases, and 25 bases separated the two germline ends. Looked up from germline, CDR1 is MNHEY and CDR2 is SMNVEV (reference sequence). This CDR3 has 18 amino acids. The CDR3, as DNA: TGTGCCAGCAGTTTTGATGGTCTGGGTCGGATGGGGAGTACTGAAGCTTTCTTT. This sequence encodes CASSFDGLGRMGSTEAFF.

This sequence joins TRBV11-2 and TRBJ2-7; D is perhaps TRBD1 (5 bases). The CDR3 is 12 residues long. V lost 5 bases to trimming and J lost 9 bases, with 14 bases between them. The germline V gene has CDR1 SGHAT and CDR2 FQNNGV. The CDR3 reads CASSEQETGQYF. Written as DNA, the CDR3 is TGTGCCAGCAGCGAACAGGAGACGGGGCAGTACTTC.

V and J are TRBV13 and TRBJ1-1; 8 nucleotides align to TRBD1. Losses at the gene ends were 1 base for V and 8 bases for J; bases not matched to a gene: 9. This CDR3 comprises 15 residues. Germline V gene sequence: CDR1 PRHDT, CDR2 FYEKMQ (reference sequence). CDR3 residues: CASSLVRQGAGEAFF. The CDR3 bases are TGTGCCAGCAGCTTAGTGCGTCAGGGGGCTGGGGAAGCTTTCTTT. The full variable domain, its missing parts supplied by reference TRBV13 and TRBJ1-1, is AAGVIQSPRHLIKEKRETATLKCYPIPRHDTVYWYQQGPGQDPQFLISFYEKMQSDKGSIPDRFSAQQFSDYHSELNMSSLELGDSALYFCASSLVRQGAGEAFFGQGTRLTVV.

CDR3 nucleotide sequence: TGTGCCAGCAGCTCCCTGACTAGCGGGACAGGTGAGCAGTACTTC. Encoded protein: CASSSLTSGTGEQYF. This sequence joins TRBV7-8 and TRBJ2-7, with 11 bases aligning to TRBD2. Germline V lookup: CDR1 SGHVS, CDR2 FQNEAQ. The length of the CDR3 is 15 residues. J lost 7 bases, V lost 4 bases, and 9 bases had no gene match.

V and J are TRBV18 and TRBJ2-6; tentative D call: TRBD1 (6 bases). The CDR3 loop spans 15 amino acids. The V end was cut by 2 bases, the J end by 4 bases, with 9 bases between. The germline CDR1 and CDR2 sequences are KGHSH and LQKENI. Here the CDR3 DNA reads TGTGCCAGCTCACCAGGGGGCCCAGGGGCCAACGTCCTGACTTTC. This codes for CASSPGGPGANVLTF.

The chain carries TRBV30 and TRBJ2-3, with TRBD2 as a possible D gene (6 bases). V lost 3 bases and J lost 0, with 19 bases in between. The CDR3 length is 17 residues. Germline V CDR1 and CDR2: GTSNPN, SVGIG (reference sequence). DNA of the CDR3: TGTGCCTGGAGCTCCTACTCGAACCGGGGGAGCACAGATACGCAGTATTTT. Translating gives CAWSSYSNRGSTDTQYF.

A single count supports this clone. The gene calls are TRBV4-3 and TRBJ2-3; TRBD2 matches 9 bases. J lost 2 bases, V lost 4 bases, and 7 bases had no gene match. The CDR3 contains 16 residues. Germline V gene data show CDR1 as LGHNA and CDR2 as YSLEER. Here the CDR3 DNA reads TGCGCCAGCAGCCCTAGGGCTAGCGGGGTCACAGATACGCAGTATTTT. Its protein is CASSPRASGVTDTQYF.

This sequence joins TRBV5-1 and TRBJ2-3; D may match TRBD1 or TRBD2 (6 bases each). The CDR3 is made up of 15 amino acids. Germline loops: CDR1 SGHRS, CDR2 YFSETQ. The V and J ends lost 3 bases and 2 bases respectively, with 13 bases between them. The CDR3 DNA reads as TGCGCCAGCAGCTCGGACGGGGGCACCACAGATACGCAGTATTTT. Translated: CASSSDGGTTDTQYF. Full variable domain (rest looked up from reference TRBV5-1 and TRBJ2-3): KAGVTQTPRYLIKTRGQQVTLSCSPISGHRSVSWYQQTPGQGLQFLFEYFSETQRNKGNFPGRFSGRQFSNSRSEMNVSTLELGDSALYLCASSSDGGTTDTQYFGPGTRLTVL.

The rearrangement uses TRBV3-1 (or the pseudogene TRBV3-2) and TRBJ2-5; 10 nucleotides line up with TRBD2. The CDR3 spans 18 residues. Germline V gene data show CDR1 as LGHDT and CDR2 as YNNKEL (reference sequence). With 0 bases clipped from V and 5 bases from J, the junction kept 12 bases outside the gene matches. The CDR3 sequence: CASSQDWVSGGARETQYF. CDR3 in DNA: TGTGCCAGCAGCCAAGATTGGGTGAGCGGGGGGGCACGTGAGACCCAGTACTTC.

This sequence joins TRBV19 and TRBJ1-4, with D perhaps TRBD1 (6 bases). In germline, CDR1 is LNHDA, CDR2 SQIVND (reference sequence). V was trimmed by 5 bases and J by 8 bases, leaving 12 bases between them. This CDR3 spans 13 amino acids. This CDR3 is CASSLTRGEKLFF. For the CDR3, the DNA is TGTGCCAGTAGTCTTACAAGGGGGGAAAAACTGTTTTTT.

V is TRBV7-6 and J is TRBJ2-7; 15 nucleotides line up with TRBD2. Germline CDR1 SGHVS, CDR2 FNYEAQ. Losses at the gene ends were 5 bases for V and 0 bases for J; bases not matched to a gene: 8. The CDR3 sequence is 18 residues long. The CDR3 nucleotides read TGTGCCAGCAGCCCTGGACTAGCGGGGGGGCCTAGCTCCTACGAGCAGTACTTC. It yields the protein CASSPGLAGGPSSYEQYF.

The rearrangement links TRBV5-1 to TRBJ2-2, with D hard to call. CDR3 length: 14 amino acids. Per the germline V gene, CDR1 is SGHRS and CDR2 is YFSETQ. Between the trimmed V and J ends, which lost 4 bases and 4 bases, there was a span of 11 bases. CDR3 amino acids: CASSPDGATGELFF. CDR3 nucleotide sequence: TGCGCCAGCAGCCCGGACGGAGCCACCGGGGAGCTGTTTTTT. The full variable domain, its missing parts supplied by reference TRBV5-1 and TRBJ2-2, is KAGVTQTPRYLIKTRGQQVTLSCSPISGHRSVSWYQQTPGQGLQFLFEYFSETQRNKGNFPGRFSGRQFSNSRSEMNVSTLELGDSALYLCASSPDGATGELFFGEGSRLTVL.

This chain joins TRBV11-3 and TRBJ1-1; D uncertain. Germline CDR1 and CDR2: SGHNT and YENEEA. This CDR3 contains 13 residues. The V end lost 2 bases, the J end lost 0 bases, and 4 bases lay between the germline ends. As DNA, the CDR3 is TGTGCCAGCAGCTTACATCTGAACACTGAAGCTTTCTTT. This encodes CASSLHLNTEAFF. Drawing the rest from reference TRBV11-3 and TRBJ1-1, the complete variable domain is EAGVVQSPRYKIIEKKQPVAFWCNPISGHNTLYWYLQNLGQGPELLIRYENEEAVDDSQLPKDRFSAERLKGVDSTLKIQPAELGDSAVYLCASSLHLNTEAFFGQGTRLTVV.

This clone was seen just once. The V call is TRBV6-1, the J call TRBJ1-1; 9 nucleotides align to TRBD1. In germline, CDR1 is MNHNS, CDR2 SASEGT. With 3 bases clipped from V and 0 bases from J, the junction kept 8 bases outside the gene matches. The CDR3 extends over 17 amino acids. In DNA, the CDR3 is TGTGCCAGCAGTGATGGACAGGGGTCATTCCTGAACACTGAAGCTTTCTTT. It translates to CASSDGQGSFLNTEAFF.

The V and J genes are TRBV7-2 and TRBJ2-1, with 8 bases matching TRBD1. The germline gives CDR1 SGHTA, CDR2 FQGNSA. J gave up 9 bases and V 6 bases, and 13 bases lay outside the gene matches. This CDR3 region has 15 residues. As DNA, the CDR3 is TGTGCCAGCAGTCACGGACAGGGTATCTTTGGTGAGCAGTTCTTC. Its translation: CASSHGQGIFGEQFF.

The genes are TRBV10-2 and TRBJ1-1; D is undetermined. This CDR3 comprises 15 residues. V was pared by 0 bases and J by 0 bases, with 8 bases between. CDR1 and CDR2 (germline): WSHSY, SAAADI. The CDR3 DNA follows: TGCGCCAGCAGTGAGTCAGGGCCTATGAACACTGAAGCTTTCTTT. It translates to CASSESGPMNTEAFF.

V and J are TRBV6-2 or TRBV6-3 and TRBJ2-7; D remains unclear. Germline V gene data show CDR1 as MNHEY and CDR2 as SVGEGT. The V gene lost 1 base and the J gene lost 1 base, with 11 bases spanning the gap. This CDR3 has 15 amino acids. This CDR3 reads CASSYLASTSYEQYF. The CDR3 DNA reads TGTGCCAGCAGTTACTTAGCAAGTACGTCCTACGAGCAGTACTTC.

Written as DNA, the CDR3 is TGCAGGGCGGGAGGGAACTATGGCTACACCTTC. Encoded protein: CRAGGNYGYTF. The chain has TRBV29-1 and TRBJ1-2; D is ambiguous. Germline V CDR1 and CDR2: SQVTM, ANQGSEA. This CDR3 is built from 11 residues. The whole variable domain, remainder taken from reference TRBV29-1 and TRBJ1-2, is SAVISQKPSRDICQRGTSLTIQCQVDSQVTMMFWYRQQPGQSLTLIATANQGSEATYESGFVIDKFPISRPNLTFSTLTVSNMSPEDSSIYLCRAGGNYGYTFGSGTRLTVV.

This chain uses TRBV6-5 with TRBJ2-6; unclear D gene. CDR3 length: 14 amino acids. Germline V gene data show CDR1 as MNHEY and CDR2 as SVGAGI. V was pared by 6 bases and J by 0 bases, with 6 bases between. CDR3 sequence reads: CASRQHSGANVLTF. For the CDR3, the DNA is TGTGCCAGCAGACAGCACTCTGGGGCCAACGTCCTGACTTTC.

The chain links TRBV5-1 to TRBJ2-3; tentatively, D is TRBD1 or TRBD2 (5 bases each). This CDR3 has 15 residues. CDR1 is SGHRS, CDR2 YFSETQ, per germline. V lost 3 bases and J 3 bases, leaving 14 bases between the germline ends. The chain's CDR3 is CASSSGTAFTDTQYF. The CDR3 DNA is TGCGCCAGCAGCTCGGGGACCGCTTTTACAGATACGCAGTATTTT.

This clone was observed once. The chain recombines TRBV19 with TRBJ2-7, with D possibly matching TRBD2 (7 bases). Looked up from germline, CDR1 is LNHDA and CDR2 is SQIVND (reference sequence). The V gene lost 3 bases and the J gene lost 3 bases, with 9 bases spanning the gap. The CDR3 has 13 amino acids. The CDR3 sequence: CASSMRGLYEQYF. DNA of the CDR3: TGTGCCAGTAGTATGCGGGGGCTCTACGAGCAGTACTTC. Full variable domain (rest looked up from reference TRBV19 and TRBJ2-7): DGGITQSPKYLFRKEGQNVTLSCEQNLNHDAMYWYRQDPGQGLRLIYYSQIVNDFQKGDIAEGYSVSREKKESFPLTVTSAQKNPTAFYLCASSMRGLYEQYFGPGTRLTVT.